The rows below give T cell receptor beta chains drawn from one sample of a study of Ad26.COV2.S vaccination and SARS-CoV-2 variants. This table comes from immunoSEQ multiplex PCR, and its TCRdb copy is limited to in-frame clones, with some not included. Here the sample spans some 270,000 clones, 87% being singletons. The sequences come from peripheral blood, collected in a trial of Ad26.COV2.S vaccine versus placebo. Receptors originate from a person between 18 and 59 years old who received the Ad26.COV2.S COVID-19 vaccine or a placebo. Each CDR3 is given with its conserved first and last residue. A D gene is named only where the DNA matches it firmly. The listing skips clone size in some rows; elsewhere it reads once, few, many or a size class.

j_call | d_call | clone_size | v_call | cdr3_nt | cdr3_aa
TRBJ2-6 | . | . | TRBV18 | TGTGCCAGCTCACCGCCCACAGGGGCCAACGTCCTGACTTTC | CASSPPTGANVLTF
TRBJ1-6 | . | . | TRBV19 | TGTGCCAGTAGTATATCGGTAAGGCAGGACTATAATTCACCCCTCCACTTT | CASSISVRQDYNSPLHF
TRBJ1-1 | . | . | TRBV12-5 | TGTGCTAGTGGTTTGGTACTTCAGGGGCGGTCTTCTACTGAAGCTTTCTTT | CASGLVLQGRSSTEAFF
TRBJ1-6 | . | . | TRBV14 | TGTGCCAGCAGCCAAGCGAGACGAGGTGATTCACCCCTCCACTTT | CASSQARRGDSPLHF
TRBJ2-1 | TRBD2 | once | TRBV29-1 | TGCAGCGTTGCGATGACTAGCATCTGGGACAATGAGCAGTTCTTC | CSVAMTSIWDNEQFF
TRBJ2-7 | TRBD1 | . | TRBV11-2 | TGTGCCAGCAGGTCGTACAGGGGCCAGGTAGACGAGCAGTACTTC | CASRSYRGQVDEQYF
TRBJ1-5 | . | . | TRBV6-1 | TGTGCCAGCAGTGAAGGCGGGGTAACCCAGCCCCAGCATTTT | CASSEGGVTQPQHF
TRBJ1-1 | . | . | TRBV4-3 | TGCGCCAGCAGCCAAGTCTCAGGGGTTGCCACTGAAGCTTTCTTT | CASSQVSGVATEAFF
TRBJ2-3 | TRBD2 | . | TRBV7-3 | TGTGCCAGCAGCTCGGGGGGGCTGAGCACAGATACGCAGTATTTT | CASSSGGLSTDTQYF
TRBJ2-3 | . | . | TRBV19 | TGTGCCAGACCCGGGAGAGCGTATTTT | CARPGRAYF
TRBJ2-3 | TRBD2 | . | TRBV5-1 | TGCGCCAGCAGCTTACCTAGCGGGAGCGCAGATACGCAGTATTTT | CASSLPSGSADTQYF
TRBJ1-4 | . | . | TRBV7-2 | TGTGCCAGCAGCTTATCTGGGGATCGCGGGGGAAAACTGTTTTTT | CASSLSGDRGGKLFF
TRBJ1-1 | . | . | TRBV4-3 | TGCGCCAGCAGCCAAGATCGTTTTAGGTTGAACACTGAAGCTTTCTTT | CASSQDRFRLNTEAFF
TRBJ2-7 | . | . | TRBV5-6 | TGTGCCAGCAGCTTGGGGGGGCTCGCCTACGAGCAGTACTTC | CASSLGGLAYEQYF
TRBJ1-2 | TRBD1 | . | TRBV29-1 | TGCAGCGTTGAAAAGGGACAGAGTAACTATGGCTACACCTTC | CSVEKGQSNYGYTF
TRBJ1-5 | TRBD1 | . | TRBV2 | TGTGCCAGCAGTTGGGACAGGGGGAGCAATCAGCCCCAGCATTTT | CASSWDRGSNQPQHF
TRBJ1-1 | . | . | TRBV11-2 | TGTGCCAGCAGCTTAGATCGAAGCAGACAGCAGAACACTGAAGCTTTCTTT | CASSLDRSRQQNTEAFF
TRBJ2-3 | . | . | TRBV3-1/TRBV3-2 | TGTGCCAGCAGCCATATTGGTCGGGGGCCGGCGACAGATACGCAGTATTTT | CASSHIGRGPATDTQYF
TRBJ1-5 | TRBD1 | once | TRBV19 | TGTGCCAGTAGTATCAAACAGGGGGTAACTCAGCCCCAGCATTTT | CASSIKQGVTQPQHF
TRBJ2-3 | TRBD2 | . | TRBV30 | TGTGCCTGGAGTGCTCCCGGCCTAGCGGCTAGCACAGATACGCAGTATTTT | CAWSAPGLAASTDTQYF
TRBJ1-5 | . | . | TRBV24-1 | TGTGCCACCAGTCATGGAAGCAATAGCAATCAGCCCCAGCATTTT | CATSHGSNSNQPQHF
TRBJ2-3 | . | . | TRBV11-2 | TGTGCCAGCAGCTTAGTCGTCCAGGGAGCAGATACGCAGTATTTT | CASSLVVQGADTQYF
TRBJ1-4 | TRBD1 | . | TRBV5-1 | TGCGCCAGCAGCTCAGGACAGGCTGGGCCCGTGCGAGAAAAACTGTTTTTT | CASSSGQAGPVREKLFF
TRBJ2-1 | TRBD2 | . | TRBV4-2 | TGTGCCAGCAGCCCCCTTGGGAGGGTCAATGAGCAGTTCTTC | CASSPLGRVNEQFF
TRBJ2-3 | . | . | TRBV7-2 | TGTGCCAGCAGCTTACGAGACCAGTTCACAGATACGCAGTATTTT | CASSLRDQFTDTQYF
TRBJ1-6 | . | . | TRBV6-6 | TGTGCCAGCAGTATCACAGAGAACTATAATTCACCCCTCCACTTT | CASSITENYNSPLHF
TRBJ2-7 | TRBD2 | . | TRBV7-3 | TGTGCCAGCAGCTGCGGACTAGCAGACTCCTACGAGCAGTACTTC | CASSCGLADSYEQYF
TRBJ2-5 | TRBD2 | . | TRBV5-1 | TGCGCCAGCAGCTTGGGACTAGCGGGGTACCAAGAGACCCAGTACTTC | CASSLGLAGYQETQYF